The T cell receptor beta chain described here comes from a study of T cells in Graves' hyperthyroidism and ophthalmopathy. With regard to this clonotype: Its antigen is unidentified.

Whole-study results and caveats: Most expanded thyroid clonotypes above 0.001 also appeared in blood.

Individuals with ophthalmopathy presented a Clinical Activity Score of at least 3, a NOSPECS grade of at least 4 and a duration under 3 months. Amplification of TCR beta CDR3 regions was performed using RNA transcripts as template. Initially, a first-round RT-PCR of the TCR CDR3 employed the HTBI primer set. TCRdb reprocessed the multiplex PCR reads via MiXCR and lists one record per CDR3 protein. The table records some 370,000 distinct CDR3 sequences, about an eighth of them present only once. The CDR3 is made up of 14 amino acids. Trimming removed 4 bases at V and 4 bases at J, with 15 bases between. Germline values: CDR1 SQVTM, CDR2 ANQGSEA.

Material: blood. The sequence derives from a man between 50 and 59 years old with Graves' ophthalmopathy. This chain links TRBV29-1 with TRBJ2-3, with D unresolved. In nucleotides, the CDR3 is TGCAGCGTTGGCGAGTCTGGGGTTGCAGATACGCAGTATTTT. Translating it yields CSVGESGVADTQYF.